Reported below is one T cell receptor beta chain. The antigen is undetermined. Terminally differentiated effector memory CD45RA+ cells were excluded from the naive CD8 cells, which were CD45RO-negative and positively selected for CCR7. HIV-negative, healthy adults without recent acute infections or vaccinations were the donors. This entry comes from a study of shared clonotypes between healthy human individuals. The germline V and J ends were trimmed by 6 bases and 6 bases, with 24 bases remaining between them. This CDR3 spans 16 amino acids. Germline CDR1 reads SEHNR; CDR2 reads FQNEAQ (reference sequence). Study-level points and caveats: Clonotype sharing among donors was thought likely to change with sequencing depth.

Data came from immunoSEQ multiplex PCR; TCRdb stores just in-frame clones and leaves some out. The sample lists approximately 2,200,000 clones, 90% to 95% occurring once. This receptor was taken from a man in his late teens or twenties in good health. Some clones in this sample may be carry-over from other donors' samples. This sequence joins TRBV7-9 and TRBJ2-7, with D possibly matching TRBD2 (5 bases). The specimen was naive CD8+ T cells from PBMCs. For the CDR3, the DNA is TGTGCCAGCAGGTCCCTCGAGGCCCCGTTCGGAGGCGAGCAGTACTTC. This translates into CASRSLEAPFGGEQYF. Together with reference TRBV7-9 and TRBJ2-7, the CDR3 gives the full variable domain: DTGVSQNPRHKITKRGQNVTFRCDPISEHNRLYWYRQTLGQGPEFLTYFQNEAQLEKSRLLSDRFSAERPKGSFSTLEIQRTEQGDSAMYLCASRSLEAPFGGEQYFGPGTRLTVT.